This entry describes one T cell receptor beta chain. Its antigen remains unidentified. The sample has other DNA sequences that encode this CDR3 too. This record belongs to a study of beta chain features in type 1 diabetes. Study-wide points: In every one of the four CD4+ subsets, TCRB CDR3s were moderately but significantly shorter in Type 1 diabetes patients. PCR might pick shorter templates more often, in the same way for patients and controls.

Expressed TCRB transcripts were sequenced after all isolated RNA was converted to cDNA. Libraries were prepared by immunoSEQ multiplex PCR; TCRdb keeps only in-frame clonotypes and omits some of them. Of 640,000 or so clones in the sample, 11% to 15% were seen once. Losses at the gene ends were 6 bases for V and 4 bases for J; bases not matched to a gene: 5. Germline V gene sequence: CDR1 SGHNT, CDR2 YENEEA. This CDR3 is 15 amino acids long. This TCR came from a man aged 18 to 30 with type 1 diabetes. This sequence joins TRBV11-3 and TRBJ2-1, with 11 bases matching TRBD2. Sequencing was done on a sample of naive CD4+ T cells from blood. CDR3: CASSSGTSGYNEQFF. Here the CDR3 DNA reads TGTGCCAGCAGTTCCGGGACTAGCGGTTACAATGAGCAGTTCTTC.